This T cell receptor (beta chain) was identified in a study of blood T cell repertoires in COVID-19 (dated by TCRdb to between 2020 and 2021). About the study as a whole: The collaborator samples originated in the United States, Italy and Spain and spanned the acute and convalescent phases of COVID-19. The prospective study material was composed of cDNA or gDNA derived from T cells, B-cell-depleted T cells, or PBMCs. Deeply sampled blood TCRbeta repertoires from subjects exposed to, actively infected with, or recovered from COVID-19 were included in the dataset. A freely available public database, intended as a resource for researchers studying the immune response to SARS-CoV-2, is where the repertoires were released. Where available, HLA class I and class II types were taken from metadata supplied by the sample provider and were not determined by assay-based typing. The samples were drawn from two sources: the first 160 participants of the ongoing ImmuneRACE study, and fewer than 1,500 subjects contributed by 6 global collaborators. A de-identified subject ID, COVID-19 status, age in years and sex were almost always included in the sample metadata.

Here is what the overall study found, with its caveats: The amount of clinical and demographic metadata varied by source and participant and was provided uncurated.

TCRbeta CDR3 regions were amplified from genomic DNA by means of the immunoSEQ Assay, a bias-controlled multiplex PCR. In the source study's methods: Nucleated cell counts per sample were estimated from amplification of reference gene primers within the assay. To quantify the absolute abundance of each unique TCRbeta CDR3 rearrangement, sequence reads were collapsed and filtered. For each sample, productive Simpson clonality was calculated as the square root of Simpson's diversity index over productive rearrangements. Entries here come from immuneACCESS through TCRdb and include only in-frame sequences with V and J called. Some clones fail to appear in such tables; in the studies checked, an unresolved V gene covers under half of the shortfall, and the cause of the remainder is unknown. The V and J calls and clone size come from that table; D and trimming were worked out from the DNA. Across this sample there are about 190,000 clones, with approximately 86% seen only once. The ten largest clones represent approximately 2.9% of the sample.

V loses 3 bases, J loses 3 bases, and the germline ends lie 14 bases apart. Including the terminal cysteine and phenylalanine, the CDR3 comprises 16 residues. The retained sequence is limited to the CDR3, 48 bases, with the frame set at the first base. Per the germline V gene, KGHSH is the CDR1 and LQKENI is the CDR2. The collaborating institutions used their own protocols to collect whole blood in K2EDTA tubes. Collaborator samples were shipped for TCRbeta analysis as frozen whole blood, isolated PBMCs, or DNA extracted from either sample type. A word on this clone: Its specific antigen is unknown. Per-nucleotide qualities are absent, and no much larger clonotype sits a single base away.

The V gene is TRBV18 and the J gene is TRBJ2-2; 5 matching bases give a weak D call of TRBD2. Sequencing was performed on peripheral blood. The clonotype was recovered from a woman younger than 45 with active or convalescent COVID-19. The CDR3 region reads CASSPKNQDYTGELFF. The bases read TGTGCCAGCTCACCTAAAAATCAGGACTACACCGGGGAGCTGTTTTTT.